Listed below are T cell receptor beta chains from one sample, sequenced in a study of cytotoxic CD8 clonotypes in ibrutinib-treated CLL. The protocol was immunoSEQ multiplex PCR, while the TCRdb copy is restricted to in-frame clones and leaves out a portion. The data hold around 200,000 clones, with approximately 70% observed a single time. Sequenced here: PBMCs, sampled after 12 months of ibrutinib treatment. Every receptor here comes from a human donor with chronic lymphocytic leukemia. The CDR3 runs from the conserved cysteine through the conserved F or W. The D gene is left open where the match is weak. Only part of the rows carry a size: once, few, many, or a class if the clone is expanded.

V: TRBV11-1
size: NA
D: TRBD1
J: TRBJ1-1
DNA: TGTGCCAGCAGCCCTGACAGGGTTGGCACTGAAGCTTTCTTT
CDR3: CASSPDRVGTEAFF

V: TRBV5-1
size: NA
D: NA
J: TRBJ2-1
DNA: TGCGCCAGCACCTCACACACGGGAAGCTCCTACAATGAGCAGTTCTTC
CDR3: CASTSHTGSSYNEQFF

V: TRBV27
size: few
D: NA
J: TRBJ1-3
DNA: TGTGCCAGCAGTTGGACCCGCGGGGGCACCATATATTTT
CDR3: CASSWTRGGTIYF

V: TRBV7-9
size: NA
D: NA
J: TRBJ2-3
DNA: TGTGCCAGCAGCTTGACTAGGTTGGGAACAGATACGCAGTATTTT
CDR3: CASSLTRLGTDTQYF

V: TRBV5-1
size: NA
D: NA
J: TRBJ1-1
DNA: TGCGCCAGCAGCTTGGACAGGGCCACTGAAGCTTTCTTT
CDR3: CASSLDRATEAFF

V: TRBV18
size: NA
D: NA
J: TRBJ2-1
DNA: TGTGCCAGCTACAGGGTTTCGAATGAGCAGTTCTTC
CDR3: CASYRVSNEQFF

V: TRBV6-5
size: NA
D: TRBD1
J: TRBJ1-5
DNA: TGTGCCAGCAGCCAGGACAGGGGTGGCAATCAGCCCCAGCATTTT
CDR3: CASSQDRGGNQPQHF

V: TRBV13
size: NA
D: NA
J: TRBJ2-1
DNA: TGTGCCAGCAGCTTACTAGGTCACAATGAGCTGCAGTTCTTC
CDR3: CASSLLGHNELQFF

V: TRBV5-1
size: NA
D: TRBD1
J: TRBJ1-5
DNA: TGCGCCAGCAGCTTGGGGACAGGGAATCAGCCCCAGCATTTT
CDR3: CASSLGTGNQPQHF

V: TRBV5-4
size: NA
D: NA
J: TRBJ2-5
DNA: TGTGCCAGCAGCTTGGCCGGGACAAAACTCCAAGAGACCCAGTACTTC
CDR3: CASSLAGTKLQETQYF

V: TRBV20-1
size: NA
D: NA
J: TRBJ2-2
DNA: TGCAGTGCTACATGGACCGGGGAGCTGTTTTTT
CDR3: CSATWTGELFF

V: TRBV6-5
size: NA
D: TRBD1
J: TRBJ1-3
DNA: TGTGCCAGCAGTTACAAGACAGGGGGAAACACCATATATTTT
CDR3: CASSYKTGGNTIYF

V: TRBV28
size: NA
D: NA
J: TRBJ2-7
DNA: TGTGCCAGCAGTTTACAGGGGTCCCCCTACGAGCAGTACTTC
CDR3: CASSLQGSPYEQYF

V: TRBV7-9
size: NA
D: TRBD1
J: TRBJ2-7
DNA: TGTGCCAGCAGCATGCCCGACAGGGCCTACGAGCAGTACTTC
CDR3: CASSMPDRAYEQYF

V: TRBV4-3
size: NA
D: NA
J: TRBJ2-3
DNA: TGCGCCAGCAGCCAAGGGTCAGCGATCACAGATACGCAGTATTTT
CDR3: CASSQGSAITDTQYF

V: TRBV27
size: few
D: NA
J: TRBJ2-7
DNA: TGTGCCAGCAGTTTGGGGAAATCCTACGAGCAGTACTTC
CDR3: CASSLGKSYEQYF

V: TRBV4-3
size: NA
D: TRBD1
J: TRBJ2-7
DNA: TGCGCCAGCAGCCTTCAACCCTCGACAGGGTACGACGAGCAGTACTTC
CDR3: CASSLQPSTGYDEQYF

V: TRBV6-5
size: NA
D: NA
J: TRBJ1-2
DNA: TGTGCCAGCAGTTACTCAGAAGGGGGAGTAGGCTATGGCTACACCTTC
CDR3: CASSYSEGGVGYGYTF

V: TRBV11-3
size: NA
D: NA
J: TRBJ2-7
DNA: TGTGCCAGCAGCTTAGGAGGCGGGACAGACATACCCTACGAGCAGTACTTC
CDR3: CASSLGGGTDIPYEQYF

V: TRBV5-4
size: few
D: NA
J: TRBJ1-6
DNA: TGTGCCAGCAACCTCTTGGGTGGGGACCAATCACCCCTCCACTTT
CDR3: CASNLLGGDQSPLHF

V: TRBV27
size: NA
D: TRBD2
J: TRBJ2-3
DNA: TGTGCCAGCAGTCACTATAGTCAAGGACTAGCGGCAGATACGCAGTATTTT
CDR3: CASSHYSQGLAADTQYF

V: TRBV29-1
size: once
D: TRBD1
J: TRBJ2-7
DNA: TGCAGCGTTGAAAGGACAGGGTCCTACGAGCAGTACTTC
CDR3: CSVERTGSYEQYF

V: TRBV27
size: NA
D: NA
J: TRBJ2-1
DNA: TGTGCCAGCAGTTTAAGTCAAGTCCGACCCAATGAGCAGTTCTTC
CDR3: CASSLSQVRPNEQFF

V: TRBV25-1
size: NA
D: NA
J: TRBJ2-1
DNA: TGTGCCAGCAGTGAAGTCGGTGTGAATGAGCAGTTCTTC
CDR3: CASSEVGVNEQFF

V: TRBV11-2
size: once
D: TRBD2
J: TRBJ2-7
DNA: TGTGCCAGCAGCTTAGGACTGAGACTAGCGGGATATTCCTACGAGCAGTACTTC
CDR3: CASSLGLRLAGYSYEQYF

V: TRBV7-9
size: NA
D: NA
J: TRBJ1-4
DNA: TGTGCCAGCAGCTTAGGATCTGGGCATAATGAAAAACTGTTTTTT
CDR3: CASSLGSGHNEKLFF

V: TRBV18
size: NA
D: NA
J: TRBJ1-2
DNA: TGTGCCAGCTCCCTTGGAGGGGTCTATGGCTACACCTTC
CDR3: CASSLGGVYGYTF

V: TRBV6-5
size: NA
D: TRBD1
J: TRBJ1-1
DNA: TGTGCCAGCAGTTCCCCGGGACAGGGGAGGACTGAAGCTTTCTTT
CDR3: CASSSPGQGRTEAFF

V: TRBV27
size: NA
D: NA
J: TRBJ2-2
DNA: TGTGCCAGCAGTCCTGTACAGGGTCCCGGGGAGCTGTTTTTT
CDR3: CASSPVQGPGELFF

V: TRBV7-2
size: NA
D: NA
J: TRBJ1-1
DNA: TGTGCCAGCAGCTTATCTCCTGCAGGGGCAGTGACTGAAGCTTTCTTT
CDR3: CASSLSPAGAVTEAFF

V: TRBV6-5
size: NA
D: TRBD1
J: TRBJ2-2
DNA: TGTGCCAGCAGTTACAGGGGGCGCGACACCGGGGAGCTGTTTTTT
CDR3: CASSYRGRDTGELFF

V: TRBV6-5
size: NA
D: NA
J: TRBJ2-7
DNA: TGTGCCAGCAGAACACCGGACACCTCCTACGAGCAGTACTTC
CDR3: CASRTPDTSYEQYF

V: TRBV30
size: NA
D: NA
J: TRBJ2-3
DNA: TGTGCCTGGAGTGTACAGAGCGGGCCCCAGTATTTT
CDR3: CAWSVQSGPQYF

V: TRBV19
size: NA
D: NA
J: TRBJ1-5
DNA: TGTGCCAGTAGTCCCGGGACACGATCCAATCAGCCCCAGCATTTT
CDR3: CASSPGTRSNQPQHF

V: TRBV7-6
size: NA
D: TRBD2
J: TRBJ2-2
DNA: TGTGCCAGCAGCCGAAGCGGGGCAAACACCGGGGAGCTGTTTTTT
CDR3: CASSRSGANTGELFF

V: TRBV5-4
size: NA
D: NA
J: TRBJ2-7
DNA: TGTGCCAGCAGCTTCTCAGGTCTTGCACCACCCTACGAGCAGTACTTC
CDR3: CASSFSGLAPPYEQYF

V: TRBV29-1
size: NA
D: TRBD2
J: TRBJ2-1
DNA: TGCAGCGTTGGCAGGGTAGGTTTAGCGGGTCATGAGCAGTTCTTC
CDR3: CSVGRVGLAGHEQFF

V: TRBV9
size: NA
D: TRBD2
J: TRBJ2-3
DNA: TGTGCCAGCAGCGCGCCTCTAGCGGGAGGGCCCCCAGATACGCAGTATTTT
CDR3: CASSAPLAGGPPDTQYF

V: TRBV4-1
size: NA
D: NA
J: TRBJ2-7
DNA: TGCGCCAGCAGCCAAGGAAGACAGCCGGCCTACGAGCAGTACTTC
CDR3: CASSQGRQPAYEQYF

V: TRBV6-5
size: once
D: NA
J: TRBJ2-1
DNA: TGTGCCAGCAGAGGGACTCGAAACAATGAGCAGTTCTTC
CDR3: CASRGTRNNEQFF

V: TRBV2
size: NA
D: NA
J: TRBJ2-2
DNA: TGTGCCAGCAGTGAAACTAGCCCGAACACCGGGGAGCTGTTTTTT
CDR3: CASSETSPNTGELFF

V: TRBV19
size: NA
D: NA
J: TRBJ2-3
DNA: TGTGCCAGTAGTAGAGGGGGCACAGATACGCAGTATTTT
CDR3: CASSRGGTDTQYF

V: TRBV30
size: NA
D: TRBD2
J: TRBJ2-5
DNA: TGTGCCTGGAGTGTACAGGGGCCGGGACTAGCCGGTGGGACCCAGTACTTC
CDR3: CAWSVQGPGLAGGTQYF

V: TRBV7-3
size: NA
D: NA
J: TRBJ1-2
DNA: TGTGCCAGCAGCTTAACAGCGGGTAGTGGCTACACCTTC
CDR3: CASSLTAGSGYTF

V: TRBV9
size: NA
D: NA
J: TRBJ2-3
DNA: TGTGCCAGCAGCCTGAACTTCGGGGTGGCAGATACGCAGTATTTT
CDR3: CASSLNFGVADTQYF

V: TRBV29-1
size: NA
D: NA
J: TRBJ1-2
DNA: TGCAGCGTTGAGGGGCAGGGACCAAACTATGGCTACACCTTC
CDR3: CSVEGQGPNYGYTF

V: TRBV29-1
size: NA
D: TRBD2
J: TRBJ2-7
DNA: TGCAGCGGGCAAACCAGCGGGAGTGGCGAGCAGTACTTC
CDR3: CSGQTSGSGEQYF

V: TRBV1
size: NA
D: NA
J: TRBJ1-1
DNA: TGCACCAGCGATCCCAGGAGCCAGGACACTGAAGCTTTCTTT
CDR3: CTSDPRSQDTEAFF

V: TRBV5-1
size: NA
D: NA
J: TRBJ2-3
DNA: TGCGCCAGCAGCTTAGCGGTGGACACAGATACGCAGTATTTT
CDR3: CASSLAVDTDTQYF

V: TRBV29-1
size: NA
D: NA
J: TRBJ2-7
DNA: TGCAGCGTCGCGCGACTACAGGGTCCCTACGAGCAGTACTTC
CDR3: CSVARLQGPYEQYF

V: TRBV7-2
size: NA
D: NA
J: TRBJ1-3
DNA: TGTGCCAGCAGCCCGATATGGGTCAGCTTCTCTGGAAACACCATATATTTT
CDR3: CASSPIWVSFSGNTIYF